This T cell receptor beta chain came from a study of T cells in Graves' hyperthyroidism and ophthalmopathy. Trimming at V came to 10 bases and at J to 3 bases, leaving 10 bases not matched to a gene. This CDR3 region has 15 residues. This clonotype was counted many times. Inclusion characteristics of ophthalmopathy patients comprised a Clinical Activity Score of at least 3, a NOSPECS grade of at least 4, and duration under 3 months. RNA transcripts were the template for amplifying TCR beta CDR3 regions. HTBI primers were used for first-round RT-PCR of the TCR CDR3. TCRdb ran MiXCR on the multiplex PCR reads and lists one entry per CDR3 protein. The sample holds 400,000 to 600,000 distinct CDR3 sequences, roughly 16% seen once.

The rearrangement links TRBV12-3 or TRBV12-4 to TRBJ1-5, with 9 bases lining up with TRBD1. Sequencing was performed on blood. The sequence was obtained from a woman in her 30s with Graves' ophthalmopathy. This CDR3 reads CAILEGQGINQPQHF. The CDR3 DNA reads as TGTGCCATTTTGGAGGGACAGGGCATCAATCAGCCCCAGCATTTT.